A selection of T cell receptor beta chains follows, all from one sample in a study of control samples from healthy donors and cancer patients. Here immunoSEQ multiplex PCR was the method, and the copy in TCRdb shows in-frame clones only, minus some. This sample yields roughly 130,000 clones, of which around 90% are seen a single time; 2% to 2.5% belongs to the top ten. The sequencing input was blood. These receptors all stem from a man younger than 35 in good health. Both conserved end residues are part of each CDR3. The order of the fields is clone size, V gene, D gene, J gene, CDR3 protein, CDR3 DNA. A D gene is named only where the DNA matches it firmly. Rows may omit the clone size; those that give it use once, few, many or a size class.

>once|TRBV4-1|TRBD1|TRBJ2-3
CASSQGGDRGTQYF
TGCGCCAGCAGCCAAGGGGGGGACAGGGGTACGCAGTATTTT
>.|TRBV6-6|.|TRBJ1-6
CASRETGGSPLHF
TGTGCCAGCAGGGAGACGGGAGGTTCACCCCTCCACTTT
>once|TRBV6-6|TRBD1|TRBJ1-3
CASRDRATVGNTIYF
TGTGCCAGCAGGGACAGGGCGACAGTGGGAAACACCATATATTTT
>.|TRBV7-9|.|TRBJ1-3
CASSTGAGGNTIYF
TGTGCCAGCAGCACGGGGGCGGGCGGAAACACCATATATTTT
>.|TRBV12-3/TRBV12-4|TRBD2|TRBJ2-7
CASSIGTRYEQYF
TGTGCCAGCAGTATCGGGACTAGGTACGAGCAGTACTTC
>.|TRBV11-1|TRBD1|TRBJ1-6
CASSLGQGAFSPLHF
TGTGCCAGCAGCTTAGGACAGGGGGCATTTTCACCCCTCCACTTT
>.|TRBV5-1|.|TRBJ2-1
CASSLPDIVDNEQFF
TGCGCCAGCAGCTTGCCTGATATAGTAGACAATGAGCAGTTCTTC
>.|TRBV18|TRBD1|TRBJ2-2
CASSLTGGNTGELFF
TGTGCCAGCTCACTCACAGGGGGAAACACCGGGGAGCTGTTTTTT
>.|TRBV4-1|.|TRBJ1-6
CASSQVGLTPLHF
TGCGCCAGCAGCCAAGTGGGGTTGACACCCCTCCACTTT
>.|TRBV6-5|.|TRBJ2-7
CASSYSMAVQAYEQYF
TGTGCCAGCAGTTACTCGATGGCAGTACAAGCCTACGAGCAGTACTTC
>once|TRBV6-2/TRBV6-3|TRBD2|TRBJ2-1
CASSRLAGGQAYNEQFF
TGTGCCAGCAGCCGACTAGCGGGAGGCCAGGCCTACAATGAGCAGTTCTTC
>.|TRBV2|TRBD1|TRBJ1-5
CASSQGGGGNQPQHF
TGTGCCAGCAGCCAGGGGGGAGGTGGCAATCAGCCCCAGCATTTT
>.|TRBV2|.|TRBJ2-5
CASAGGVKETQYF
TGTGCCAGTGCCGGCGGGGTGAAAGAGACCCAGTACTTC
>.|TRBV19|TRBD1|TRBJ1-2
CASSRTGLYGYTF
TGTGCCAGTAGCAGGACAGGGCTCTATGGCTACACCTTC
>.|TRBV10-3|.|TRBJ1-2
CAISEGYNYGYTF
TGTGCCATCAGTGAGGGTTATAACTATGGCTACACCTTC
>.|TRBV2|TRBD1|TRBJ1-5
CASKTGDFNQPQHF
TGTGCCAGCAAAACAGGGGATTTCAATCAGCCCCAGCATTTT
>.|TRBV4-1|TRBD1|TRBJ2-2
CASSPRQGAGELFF
TGCGCCAGCAGCCCTCGACAGGGGGCCGGGGAGCTGTTTTTT
>.|TRBV7-9|.|TRBJ2-2
CASSFMVVDTGELFF
TGTGCCAGCAGCTTCATGGTGGTTGACACCGGGGAGCTGTTTTTT
>.|TRBV3-1/TRBV3-2|.|TRBJ1-2
CASSQGLSAAGVLGYTF
TGTGCCAGCAGCCAAGGCTTATCAGCGGCAGGGGTTTTGGGCTACACCTTC
>.|TRBV12-3/TRBV12-4|.|TRBJ2-3
CASSRTDTQYF
TGTGCCAGCAGCCGCACAGATACGCAGTATTTT
>.|TRBV29-1|.|TRBJ1-5
CSVGIRSNQPQHF
TGCAGCGTTGGGATTCGGTCAAATCAGCCCCAGCATTTT
>few|TRBV7-9|.|TRBJ1-2
CASSLPTGLYGYTF
TGTGCCAGCAGCTTACCTACAGGGCTCTATGGCTACACCTTC
>.|TRBV3-1/TRBV3-2|.|TRBJ2-1
CASSQGDSSYNEQFF
TGTGCCAGCAGCCAAGGGGATAGCTCCTACAATGAGCAGTTCTTC
>few|TRBV30|.|TRBJ2-1
CAWSVRANEQFF
TGTGCCTGGAGTGTACGAGCAAATGAGCAGTTCTTC
>.|TRBV12-3/TRBV12-4|TRBD1|TRBJ1-1
CAVQGGANTEAFF
TGTGCCGTCCAGGGGGGGGCGAACACTGAAGCTTTCTTT
>.|TRBV15|.|TRBJ2-5
CATSRSAGPQETQYF
TGTGCCACCAGCAGATCAGCAGGGCCCCAAGAGACCCAGTACTTC
>.|TRBV15|.|TRBJ1-1
CATSRVGLVTEAFF
TGTGCCACCAGCAGGGTGGGGCTGGTCACTGAAGCTTTCTTT
>once|TRBV19|.|TRBJ1-4
CASMAGGAGGSEKLFF
TGTGCCAGTATGGCAGGCGGGGCCGGGGGGAGTGAAAAACTGTTTTTT
>.|TRBV19|TRBD2|TRBJ2-1
CASSTIGTSVNNEQFF
TGTGCCAGTAGTACAATCGGGACTAGCGTTAACAATGAGCAGTTCTTC
>.|TRBV9|TRBD2|TRBJ2-3
CASSVGDSGVLTDTQYF
TGTGCCAGCAGCGTAGGGGATAGCGGGGTCCTCACAGATACGCAGTATTTT
>.|TRBV6-6|TRBD1|TRBJ1-1
CASSSEQGAGTEAFF
TGTGCCAGCAGTTCGGAACAGGGGGCTGGCACTGAAGCTTTCTTT
>once|TRBV5-1|TRBD1|TRBJ1-2
CASSLGTGDNYGYTF
TGCGCCAGCAGCTTGGGGACAGGGGATAACTATGGCTACACCTTC
>.|TRBV19|TRBD1|TRBJ2-7
CASSPGQGRYEQYF
TGTGCCAGTAGTCCCGGACAGGGTCGCTACGAGCAGTACTTC
>.|TRBV19|.|TRBJ1-4
CASNPTGSPNEKLFF
TGTGCCAGTAACCCTACAGGCTCCCCTAATGAAAAACTGTTTTTT
>.|TRBV5-1|.|TRBJ1-1
CASSTKGDTEAFF
TGCGCCAGCAGCACGAAGGGGGACACTGAAGCTTTCTTT
>.|TRBV9|.|TRBJ1-1
CASSTSDEGSTEAFF
TGTGCCAGCAGCACCTCGGACGAGGGTAGCACTGAAGCTTTCTTT
>.|TRBV12-3/TRBV12-4|.|TRBJ2-1
CASSYRTDEQFF
TGTGCCAGCAGTTACCGTACCGATGAGCAGTTCTTC
>once|TRBV2|.|TRBJ2-3
CASRGQFPDTQYF
TGTGCCAGCAGGGGTCAATTCCCAGATACGCAGTATTTT
>.|TRBV30|TRBD2|TRBJ2-7
CAWSGRGDYEQYF
TGTGCCTGGAGTGGTCGGGGGGACTACGAGCAGTACTTC
>.|TRBV7-6|.|TRBJ2-3
CASSGLEQGKYF
TGTGCCAGCAGCGGACTCGAGCAGGGAAAGTATTTT
>.|TRBV5-5|.|TRBJ2-7
CASSLGDDYYEQYF
TGTGCCAGCAGCTTGGGGGACGATTACTACGAGCAGTACTTC
>.|TRBV4-2|TRBD1|TRBJ1-4
CASSQSQTGAMSEKLFF
TGTGCCAGCAGCCAATCGCAGACAGGGGCGATGAGTGAAAAACTGTTTTTT
>.|TRBV6-2/TRBV6-3|.|TRBJ1-2
CASSFVEAADYGYTF
TGTGCCAGCAGTTTTGTTGAAGCGGCAGACTATGGCTACACCTTC
>.|TRBV27|.|TRBJ2-7
CASSSGNSYEQYF
TGTGCCAGCAGTTCCGGGAACTCCTACGAGCAGTACTTC
>.|TRBV7-3|.|TRBJ2-3
CASSSSATSDTQYF
TGTGCCAGCAGCTCCAGCGCGACTTCAGATACGCAGTATTTT
>.|TRBV6-5|.|TRBJ2-3
CASSYLDTTDTQYF
TGTGCCAGCAGTTACTTGGACACCACAGATACGCAGTATTTT
>.|TRBV5-6|.|TRBJ1-2
CASSPLTDYGYTF
TGTGCCAGCAGCCCCCTGACAGACTATGGCTACACCTTC
>.|TRBV6-5|.|TRBJ2-5
CASSPGGRETQYF
TGTGCCAGCAGCCCAGGGGGGCGTGAGACCCAGTACTTC
>.|TRBV28|TRBD2|TRBJ2-3
CASSLTSGGPGTQYF
TGTGCCAGCAGTTTGACTAGCGGGGGCCCAGGTACGCAGTATTTT
>.|TRBV2|.|TRBJ2-5
CASSVGRAGETQYF
TGTGCCAGCAGTGTGGGCCGGGCGGGAGAGACCCAGTACTTC
>.|TRBV15|.|TRBJ2-7
CATSRDGRPTGEQYF
TGTGCCACCAGCAGAGATGGGAGGCCCACCGGAGAGCAGTACTTC
>.|TRBV4-1|TRBD1|TRBJ2-1
CASHGQGADYNEQFF
TGCGCCAGCCATGGACAGGGGGCGGACTACAATGAGCAGTTCTTC
>once|TRBV30|.|TRBJ2-2
CAWSVGTDTGELFF
TGTGCCTGGAGTGTAGGGACTGACACCGGGGAGCTGTTTTTT
>.|TRBV28|.|TRBJ1-2
CASTVKGTNYGYTF
TGTGCCAGCACCGTGAAGGGGACTAACTATGGCTACACCTTC